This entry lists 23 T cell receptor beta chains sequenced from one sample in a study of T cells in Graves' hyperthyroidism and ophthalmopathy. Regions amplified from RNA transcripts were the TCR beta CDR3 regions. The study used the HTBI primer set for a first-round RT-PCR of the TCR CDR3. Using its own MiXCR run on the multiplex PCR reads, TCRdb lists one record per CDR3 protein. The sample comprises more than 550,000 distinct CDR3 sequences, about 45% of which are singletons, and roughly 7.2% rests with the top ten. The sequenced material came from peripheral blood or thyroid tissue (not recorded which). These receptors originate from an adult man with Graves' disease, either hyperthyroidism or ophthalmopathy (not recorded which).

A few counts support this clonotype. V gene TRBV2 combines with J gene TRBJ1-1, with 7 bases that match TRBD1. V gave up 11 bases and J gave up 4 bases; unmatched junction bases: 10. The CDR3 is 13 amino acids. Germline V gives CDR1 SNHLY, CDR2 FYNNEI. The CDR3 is CAWSSTGTTEAFF. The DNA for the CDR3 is TGTGCCTGGAGCTCGACAGGGACCACTGAAGCTTTCTTT.

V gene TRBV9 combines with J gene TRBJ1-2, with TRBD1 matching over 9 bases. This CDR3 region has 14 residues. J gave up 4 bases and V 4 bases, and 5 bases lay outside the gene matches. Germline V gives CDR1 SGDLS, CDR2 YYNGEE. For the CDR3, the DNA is TGTGCCAGCAGCCAATGGACAGGGGCCTATGGCTACACCTTC. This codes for CASSQWTGAYGYTF.

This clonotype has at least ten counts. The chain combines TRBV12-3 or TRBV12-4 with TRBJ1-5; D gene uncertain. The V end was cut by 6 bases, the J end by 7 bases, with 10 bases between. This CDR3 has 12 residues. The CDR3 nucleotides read TGTGCCAGCAGCCTCAAGACCCAGCCCCAGCATTTT. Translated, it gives CASSLKTQPQHF.

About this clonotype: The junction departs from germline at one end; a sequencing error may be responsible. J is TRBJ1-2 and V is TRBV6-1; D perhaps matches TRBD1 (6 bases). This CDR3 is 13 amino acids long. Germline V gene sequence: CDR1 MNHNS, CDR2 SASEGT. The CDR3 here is CASSKLRGRGYTF. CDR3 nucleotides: TGTGCCAGCAGTAAGCTCAGGGGACGTGGCTATACCTTC.

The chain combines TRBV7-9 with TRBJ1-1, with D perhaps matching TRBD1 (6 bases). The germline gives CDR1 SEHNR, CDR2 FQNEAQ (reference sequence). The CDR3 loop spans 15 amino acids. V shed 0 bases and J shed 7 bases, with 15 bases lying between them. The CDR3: CASSLAGTTGDEAFF. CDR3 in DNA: TGTGCCAGCAGCTTAGCCGGGACAACGGGGGATGAAGCTTTCTTT. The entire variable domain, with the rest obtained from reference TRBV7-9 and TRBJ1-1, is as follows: DTGVSQNPRHKITKRGQNVTFRCDPISEHNRLYWYRQTLGQGPEFLTYFQNEAQLEKSRLLSDRFSAERPKGSFSTLEIQRTEQGDSAMYLCASSLAGTTGDEAFFGQGTRLTVV.

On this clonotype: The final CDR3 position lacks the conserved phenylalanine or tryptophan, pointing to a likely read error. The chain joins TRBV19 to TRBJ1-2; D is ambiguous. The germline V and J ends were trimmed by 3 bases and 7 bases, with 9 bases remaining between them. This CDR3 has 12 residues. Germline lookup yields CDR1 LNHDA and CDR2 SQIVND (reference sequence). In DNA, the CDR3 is TGTGCCAGTAGTATGATGGGAGCTGGCTACACCCTC. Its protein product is CASSMMGAGYTL.

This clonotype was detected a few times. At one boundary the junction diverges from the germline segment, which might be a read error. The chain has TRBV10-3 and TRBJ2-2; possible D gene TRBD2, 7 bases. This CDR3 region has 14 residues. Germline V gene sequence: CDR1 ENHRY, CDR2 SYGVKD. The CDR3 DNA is TGTGCCAGCAGTCTTACGGGGGGCGACGGGGAGCTGTTTTTT. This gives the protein CASSLTGGDGELFF.

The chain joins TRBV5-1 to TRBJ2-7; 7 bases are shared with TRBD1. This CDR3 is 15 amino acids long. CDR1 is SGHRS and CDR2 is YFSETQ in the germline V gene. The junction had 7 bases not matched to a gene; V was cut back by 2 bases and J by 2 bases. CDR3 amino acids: CASSFAGDSTYEQYF. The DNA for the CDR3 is TGCGCCAGCAGCTTTGCAGGGGACAGCACCTACGAGCAGTACTTC. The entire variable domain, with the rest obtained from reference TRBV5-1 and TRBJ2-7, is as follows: KAGVTQTPRYLIKTRGQQVTLSCSPISGHRSVSWYQQTPGQGLQFLFEYFSETQRNKGNFPGRFSGRQFSNSRSEMNVSTLELGDSALYLCASSFAGDSTYEQYFGPGTRLTVT.

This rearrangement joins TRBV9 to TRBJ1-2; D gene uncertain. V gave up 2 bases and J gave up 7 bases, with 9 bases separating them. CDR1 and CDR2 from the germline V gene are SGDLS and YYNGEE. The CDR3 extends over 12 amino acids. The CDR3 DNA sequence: TGTGCCAGCAGCGTGGGAAGGCCTGGCTACACCTTC. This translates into CASSVGRPGYTF.

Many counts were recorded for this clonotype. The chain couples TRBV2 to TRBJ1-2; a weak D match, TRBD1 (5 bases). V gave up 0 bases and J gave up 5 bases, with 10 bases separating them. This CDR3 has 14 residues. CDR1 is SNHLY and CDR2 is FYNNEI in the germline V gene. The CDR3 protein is CASSEARQPYGYTF. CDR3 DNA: TGTGCCAGCAGTGAAGCGAGACAGCCTTATGGCTACACCTTC.

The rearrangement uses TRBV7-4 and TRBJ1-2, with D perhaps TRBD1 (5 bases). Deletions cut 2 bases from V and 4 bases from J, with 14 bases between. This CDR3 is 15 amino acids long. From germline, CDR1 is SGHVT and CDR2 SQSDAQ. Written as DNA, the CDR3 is TGTGCCAGCAGCTTACGGGAGGGACTGATCTATGGCTACACCTTC. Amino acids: CASSLREGLIYGYTF. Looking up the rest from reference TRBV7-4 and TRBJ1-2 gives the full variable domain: GAGVSQSPRYKVAKRGRDVALRCDSISGHVTLYWYRQTLGQGSEVLTYSQSDAQRDKSGRPSGRFSAERPERSVSTLKIQRTEQGDSAVYLCASSLREGLIYGYTFGSGTRLTVV.

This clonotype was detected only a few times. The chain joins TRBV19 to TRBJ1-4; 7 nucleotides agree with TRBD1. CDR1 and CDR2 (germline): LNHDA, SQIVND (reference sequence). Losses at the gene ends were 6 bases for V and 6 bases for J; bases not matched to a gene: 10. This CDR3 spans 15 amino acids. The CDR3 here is CASSRNRGADEKLFF. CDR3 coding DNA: TGTGCCAGTAGCAGAAACAGGGGAGCCGATGAAAAACTGTTTTTT.

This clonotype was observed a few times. The DNA of the CDR3 is TGTGCCAGCAGCTTCCGCAGGGACGCTCAGCCCCAGCATTTT. Encoded protein: CASSFRRDAQPQHF. The genes are TRBV7-2 and TRBJ1-5; maybe TRBD1 (5 bases). This CDR3 is built from 14 residues. The germline V and J ends were trimmed by 3 bases and 6 bases, with 12 bases remaining between them. Germline values: CDR1 SGHTA, CDR2 FQGNSA.

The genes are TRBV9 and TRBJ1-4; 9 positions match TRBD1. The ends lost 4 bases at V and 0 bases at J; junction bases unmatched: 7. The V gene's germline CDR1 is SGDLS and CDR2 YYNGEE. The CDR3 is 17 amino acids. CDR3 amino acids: CASSLLRDRATNEKLFF. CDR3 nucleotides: TGTGCCAGCAGCTTGCTCCGGGACAGGGCAACTAATGAAAAACTGTTTTTT.

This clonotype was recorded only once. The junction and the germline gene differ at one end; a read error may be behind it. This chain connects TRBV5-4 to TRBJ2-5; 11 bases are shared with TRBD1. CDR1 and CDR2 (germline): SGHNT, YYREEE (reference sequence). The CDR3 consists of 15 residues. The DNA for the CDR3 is TGTGCCAGCGGACAGGGGGCGGGTCGTCAAGAGACCCAGCACTTC. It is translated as CASGQGAGRQETQHF.

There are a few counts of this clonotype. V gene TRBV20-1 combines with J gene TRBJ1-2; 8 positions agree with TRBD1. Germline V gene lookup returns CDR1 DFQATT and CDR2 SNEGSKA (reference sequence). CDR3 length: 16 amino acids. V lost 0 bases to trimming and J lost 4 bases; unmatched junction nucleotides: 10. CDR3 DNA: TGCAGTGCTAGAGATTCCCCGGGACAGGATTTCTATGGCTACACCTTC. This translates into CSARDSPGQDFYGYTF.

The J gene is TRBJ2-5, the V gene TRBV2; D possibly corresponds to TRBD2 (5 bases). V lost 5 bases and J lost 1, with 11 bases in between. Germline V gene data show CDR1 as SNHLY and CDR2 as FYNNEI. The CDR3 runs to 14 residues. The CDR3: CASSSRTAQETQYF. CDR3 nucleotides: TGTGCCAGCAGTTCCCGGACTGCCCAAGAGACCCAGTACTTC.

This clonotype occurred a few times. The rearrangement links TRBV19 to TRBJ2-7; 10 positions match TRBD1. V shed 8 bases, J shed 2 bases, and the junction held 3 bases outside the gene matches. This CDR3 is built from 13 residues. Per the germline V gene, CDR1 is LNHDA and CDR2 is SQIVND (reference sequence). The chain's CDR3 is CASSTGGPYEQYF. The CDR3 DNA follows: TGTGCCAGTTCGACAGGGGGCCCCTACGAGCAGTACTTC.

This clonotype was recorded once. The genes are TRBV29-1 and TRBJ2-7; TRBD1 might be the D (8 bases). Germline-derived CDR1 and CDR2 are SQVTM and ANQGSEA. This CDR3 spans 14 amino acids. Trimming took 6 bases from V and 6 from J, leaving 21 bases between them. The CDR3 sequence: CSVGASDREGEQYF. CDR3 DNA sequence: TGCAGCGTAGGGGCATCGGACAGGGAGGGCGAGCAGTACTTC.

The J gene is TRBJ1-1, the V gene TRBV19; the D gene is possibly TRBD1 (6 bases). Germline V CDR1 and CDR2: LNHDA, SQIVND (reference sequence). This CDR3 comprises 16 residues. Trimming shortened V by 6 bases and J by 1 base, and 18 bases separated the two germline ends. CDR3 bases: TGTGCCAGTAGAGCTATCGATGGGGGCCGGAACACTGAAGCTTTCTTT. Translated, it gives CASRAIDGGRNTEAFF.

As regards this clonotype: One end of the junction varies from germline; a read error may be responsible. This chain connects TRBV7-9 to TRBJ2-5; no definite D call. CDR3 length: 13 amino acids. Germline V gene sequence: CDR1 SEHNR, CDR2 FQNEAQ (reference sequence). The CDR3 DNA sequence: TGTGCTAGCAGCCAGACCATCCAAGAGACCCAGTACTTC. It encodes CASSQTIQETQYF.

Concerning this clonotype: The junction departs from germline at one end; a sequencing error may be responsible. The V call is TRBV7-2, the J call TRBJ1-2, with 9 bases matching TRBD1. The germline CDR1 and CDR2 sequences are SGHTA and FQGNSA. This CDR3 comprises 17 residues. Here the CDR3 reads CASSQDARDRVYYGYTF. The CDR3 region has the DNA TGCGCCAGCAGCCAAGACGCCCGGGACAGGGTTTACTATGGCTACACCTTC.

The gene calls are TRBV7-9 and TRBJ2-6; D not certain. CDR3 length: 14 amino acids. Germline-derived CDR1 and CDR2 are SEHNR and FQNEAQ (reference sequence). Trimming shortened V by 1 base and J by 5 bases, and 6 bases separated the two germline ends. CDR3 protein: CASSLVLRANVLTF. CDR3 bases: TGTGCCAGCAGCTTAGTTCTCAGGGCCAACGTCCTGACTTTC.